The following is a T cell receptor (beta chain) sequence with its context. This receptor's antigen is unknown. Base quality data are lacking; no much larger clone is found one base away. The sample originates from a study of identical twins (dated by TCRdb to 2016 to 2017). General notes on the study: The study deep-sequenced TCR alpha and beta repertoires from monozygotic twins, unrelated adults of various ages and cord blood to test whether fetal clonotypes persist. To rule out contamination, replicate twin experiments were performed at different times with different library preparation protocols. On the study overall, not on this receptor specifically: Invariant T cells such as MAIT and iNKT could partly confound zero-insertion analyses, although diverse VJ usage argued against such confounding for most clonotypes. Conclusions relied on cross-sectional statistical analysis, since the same donors could not be followed over many years. In monozygotic twins, recombination models systematically underestimated out-of-frame TCR alpha sharing, but the models matched the sharing seen between unrelated individuals. Compared with coincidental sharing between unrelated individuals, an excess of low generation-probability sequences was observed among out-of-frame TCR alpha sequences shared between twins. Fewer insertions were carried by abundant cord blood beta clonotypes; a weaker similar trend was observed in young adult naive repertoires, while no such trend was observed in memory repertoires. In beta out-of-frame sequences, excess twin sharing was weaker, because having fewer shared sequences lowered the signal-to-noise ratio.

Every donor in the study was a healthy Caucasian. Three unrelated non-twin adults were additionally sequenced: a male aged 18 to 29, a male aged 50 to 60 and a female aged 50 to 60. Miltenyi CD45RO+ enrichment and human naive T-cell isolation kits were used to isolate memory (CD45RO+) and naive T cells from PBMC. The library was generated by 5' RACE. The run used an Illumina HiSeq 2000. A universal primer binding site was introduced by template switching, and a unique molecular identifier was present in the final cDNA, enabling accurate counting of TCR cDNA molecules. Specific primers in the conserved constant-segment region were used to synthesize first-strand cDNA for TCR alpha and beta chains. To control for contamination, every cDNA library was double barcoded, receiving both a SMART-Mk sample barcode and Illumina barcodes. TruSeq adapter sequences, together with Illumina sample barcodes, were added in two successive PCR steps. The TCR alpha and beta cDNA libraries were sequenced on the Illumina HiSeq platform using custom primers. The source study handled its data this way. Unique molecular identifiers were extracted from raw reads with MiGEC, and CDR3 positions were determined with MiXCR. Recombination models were inferred per individual with the repgenHMM and IGoR tools using an EM algorithm. The tcR package in R was used for shared clonotype analysis, with sharing normalized by the product of cloneset sizes. To study raw recombination without the effects of thymic and clonal selection, out-of-frame nonproductive sequences were analyzed. The raw public reads went through TCRdb reprocessing: fastp at Q25, MiXCR clone calling, in-frame beta chains kept. For every CDR3 protein sequence, its rows merge into one entry that carries the most common genes and DNA. The V and J calls and clone size are TCRdb's, not the authors'. The sample has 690,000 or so distinct CDR3 sequences on record, around 6% of them singletons. The top ten hold approximately 2% of the sample.

CDR1 and CDR2 are read off the germline V gene as SGHVS and FQNEAQ. The CDR3 holds 16 amino acids from the cysteine to the phenylalanine. Of all the DNA, just the CDR3 is kept, 48 bases in frame from base 1. A distance of 14 bases separates the germline ends of V and J, which lose 2 bases and 3 bases respectively. This sequence originates from a man aged 18 to 29 in good health. The V and J segments used are TRBV7-8 and TRBJ1-5; no D gene can be assigned with confidence. The specimen was naive T cells sorted from blood. The sample's cell subset or site label, in plain terms: cells isolated with a human naive T-cell isolation kit. The CDR3 here reads CASSLISPRPNQPQHF. The nucleotides read TGTGCCAGCAGCTTAATTTCCCCCAGACCCAATCAGCCCCAGCATTTT.